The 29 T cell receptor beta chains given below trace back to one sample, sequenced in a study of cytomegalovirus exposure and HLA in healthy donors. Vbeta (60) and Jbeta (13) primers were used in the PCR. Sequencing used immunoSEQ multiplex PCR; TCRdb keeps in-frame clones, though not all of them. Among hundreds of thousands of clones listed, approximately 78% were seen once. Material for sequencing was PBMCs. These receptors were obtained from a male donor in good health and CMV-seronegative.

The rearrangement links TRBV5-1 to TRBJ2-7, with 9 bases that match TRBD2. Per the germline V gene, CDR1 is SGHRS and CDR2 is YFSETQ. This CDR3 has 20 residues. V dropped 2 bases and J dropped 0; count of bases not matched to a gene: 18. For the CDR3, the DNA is TGCGCCAGCAGCTTCGGTTTGCGACTAGCGGACACAACTTTCTCCTACGAGCAGTACTTC. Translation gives CASSFGLRLADTTFSYEQYF.

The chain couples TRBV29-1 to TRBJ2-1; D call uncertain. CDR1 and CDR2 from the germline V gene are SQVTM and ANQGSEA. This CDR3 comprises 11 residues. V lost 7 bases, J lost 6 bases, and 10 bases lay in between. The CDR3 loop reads CSARPGNEQFF. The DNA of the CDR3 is TGCAGCGCGCGCCCAGGCAATGAGCAGTTCTTC.

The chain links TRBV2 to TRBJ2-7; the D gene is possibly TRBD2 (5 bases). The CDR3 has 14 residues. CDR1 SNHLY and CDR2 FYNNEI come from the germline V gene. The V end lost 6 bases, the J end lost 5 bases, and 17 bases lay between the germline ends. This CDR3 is CASRDRERGNEQYF. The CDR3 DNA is TGTGCCAGCAGAGATAGGGAGCGCGGAAACGAGCAGTACTTC.

This CDR3 reads CASSPDRLARNTIYF. As DNA, the CDR3 is TGTGCCAGCTCACCCGACAGGCTGGCCAGAAACACCATATATTTT. V and J are TRBV18 and TRBJ1-3; D is perhaps TRBD1 (6 bases). CDR3 length: 15 residues. Germline loops: CDR1 KGHSH, CDR2 LQKENI. V dropped 3 bases and J dropped 5 bases, with 14 bases sitting between them.

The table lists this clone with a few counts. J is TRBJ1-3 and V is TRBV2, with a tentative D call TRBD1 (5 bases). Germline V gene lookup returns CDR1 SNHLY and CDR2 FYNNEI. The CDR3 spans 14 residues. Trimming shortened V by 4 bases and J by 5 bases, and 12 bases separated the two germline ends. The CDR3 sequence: CASSGGDGRNTIYF. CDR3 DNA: TGTGCCAGCAGTGGGGGGGACGGAAGAAACACCATATATTTT.

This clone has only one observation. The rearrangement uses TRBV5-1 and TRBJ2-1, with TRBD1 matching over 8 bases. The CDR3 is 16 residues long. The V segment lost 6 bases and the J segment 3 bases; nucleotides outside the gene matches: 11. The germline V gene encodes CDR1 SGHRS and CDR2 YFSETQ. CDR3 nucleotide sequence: TGCGCCAGCAACCCTTGGACAGGGAGAAACTACAATGAGCAGTTCTTC. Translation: CASNPWTGRNYNEQFF. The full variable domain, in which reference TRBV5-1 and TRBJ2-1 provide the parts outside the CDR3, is KAGVTQTPRYLIKTRGQQVTLSCSPISGHRSVSWYQQTPGQGLQFLFEYFSETQRNKGNFPGRFSGRQFSNSRSEMNVSTLELGDSALYLCASNPWTGRNYNEQFFGPGTRLTVL.

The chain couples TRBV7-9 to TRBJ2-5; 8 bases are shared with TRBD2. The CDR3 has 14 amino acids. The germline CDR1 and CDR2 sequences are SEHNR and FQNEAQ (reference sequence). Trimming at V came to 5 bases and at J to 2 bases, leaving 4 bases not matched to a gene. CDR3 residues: CASSQLADQETQYF. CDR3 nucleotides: TGTGCCAGCAGCCAACTAGCGGATCAAGAGACCCAGTACTTC.

CDR3 loop: CASSVTPSGRRDTQYF. CDR3 nucleotides: TGTGCCAGCAGCGTAACCCCCAGCGGGAGGCGAGATACGCAGTATTTT. The chain is built from TRBV9 and TRBJ2-3; 9 bases align to TRBD2. This CDR3 is built from 16 residues. The V gene's germline CDR1 is SGDLS and CDR2 YYNGEE. V trimming: 1 base; J trimming: 5 bases; junction bases outside the gene matches: 8.

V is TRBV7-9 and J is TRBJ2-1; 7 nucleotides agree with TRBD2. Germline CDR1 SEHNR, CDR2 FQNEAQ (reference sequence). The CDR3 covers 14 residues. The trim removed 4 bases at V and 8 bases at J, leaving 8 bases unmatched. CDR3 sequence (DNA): TGTGCCAGCAGCTCACCGGGACTATCCCATGAGCAGTTCTTC. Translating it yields CASSSPGLSHEQFF.

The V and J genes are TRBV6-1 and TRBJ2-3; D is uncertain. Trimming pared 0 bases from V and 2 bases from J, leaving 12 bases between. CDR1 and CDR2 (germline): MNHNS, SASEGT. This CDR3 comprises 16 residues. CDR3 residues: CASSEANPSITDTQYF. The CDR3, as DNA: TGTGCCAGCAGTGAAGCGAATCCTTCTATCACAGATACGCAGTATTTT.

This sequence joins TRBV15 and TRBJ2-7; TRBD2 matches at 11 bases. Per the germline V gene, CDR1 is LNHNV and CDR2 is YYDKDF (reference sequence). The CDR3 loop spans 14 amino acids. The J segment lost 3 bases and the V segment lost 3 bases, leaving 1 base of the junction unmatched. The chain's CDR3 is CATSRGLADYEQYF. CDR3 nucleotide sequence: TGTGCCACCAGCAGGGGACTAGCGGACTACGAGCAGTACTTC.

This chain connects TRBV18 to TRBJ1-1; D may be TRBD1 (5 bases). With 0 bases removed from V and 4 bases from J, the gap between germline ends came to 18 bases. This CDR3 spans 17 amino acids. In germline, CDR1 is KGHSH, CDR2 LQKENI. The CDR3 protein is CASSPPNQGIWGTEAFF. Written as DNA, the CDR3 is TGTGCCAGCTCACCACCTAACCAGGGAATATGGGGCACTGAAGCTTTCTTT.

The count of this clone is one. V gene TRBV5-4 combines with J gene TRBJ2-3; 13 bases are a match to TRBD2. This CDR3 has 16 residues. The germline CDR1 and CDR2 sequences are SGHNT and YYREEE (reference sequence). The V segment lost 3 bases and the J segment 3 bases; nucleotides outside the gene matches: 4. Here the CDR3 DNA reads TGTGCCAGCAGCTCGGGGACTAGCGGGAAGACAGATACGCAGTATTTT. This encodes CASSSGTSGKTDTQYF.

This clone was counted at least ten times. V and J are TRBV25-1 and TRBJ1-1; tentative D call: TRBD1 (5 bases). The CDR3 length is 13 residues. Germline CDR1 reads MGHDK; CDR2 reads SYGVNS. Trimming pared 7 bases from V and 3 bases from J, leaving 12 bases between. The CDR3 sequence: CASKQGGYTEAFF. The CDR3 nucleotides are TGTGCCAGCAAGCAGGGAGGGTACACTGAAGCTTTCTTT.

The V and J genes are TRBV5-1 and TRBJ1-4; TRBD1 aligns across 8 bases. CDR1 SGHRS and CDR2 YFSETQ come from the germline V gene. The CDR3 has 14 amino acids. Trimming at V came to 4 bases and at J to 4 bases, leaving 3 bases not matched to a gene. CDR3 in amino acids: CASSPTGDNEKLFF. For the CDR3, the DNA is TGCGCCAGCAGCCCGACAGGGGATAATGAAAAACTGTTTTTT.

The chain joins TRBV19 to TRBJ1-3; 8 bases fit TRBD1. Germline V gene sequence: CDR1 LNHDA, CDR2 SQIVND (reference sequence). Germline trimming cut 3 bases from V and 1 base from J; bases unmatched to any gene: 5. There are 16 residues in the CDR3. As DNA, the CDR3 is TGTGCCAGTAGTATTTCCCAGGGGGCTTCTGGAAACACCATATATTTT. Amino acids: CASSISQGASGNTIYF.

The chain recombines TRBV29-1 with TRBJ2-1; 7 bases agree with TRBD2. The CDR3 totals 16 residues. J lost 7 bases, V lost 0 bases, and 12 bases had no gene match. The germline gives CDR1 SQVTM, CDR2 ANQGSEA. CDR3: CSVEDYNRRAGNEQFF. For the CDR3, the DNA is TGCAGCGTTGAAGATTATAACAGACGAGCGGGGAATGAGCAGTTCTTC.

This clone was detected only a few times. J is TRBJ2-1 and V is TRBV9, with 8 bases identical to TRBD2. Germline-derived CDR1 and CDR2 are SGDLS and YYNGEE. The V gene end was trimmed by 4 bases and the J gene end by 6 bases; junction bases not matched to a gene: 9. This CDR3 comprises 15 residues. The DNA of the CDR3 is TGTGCCAGCAGCTTTAGCGGGAAATTGGGCAATGAGCAGTTCTTC. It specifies CASSFSGKLGNEQFF.

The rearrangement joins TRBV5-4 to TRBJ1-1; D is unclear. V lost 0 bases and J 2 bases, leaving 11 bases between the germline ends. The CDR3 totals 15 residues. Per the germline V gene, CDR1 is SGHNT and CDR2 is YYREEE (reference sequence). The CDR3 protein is CASSLEGGRNTEAFF. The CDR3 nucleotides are TGTGCCAGCAGCTTGGAAGGAGGGCGAAACACTGAAGCTTTCTTT.

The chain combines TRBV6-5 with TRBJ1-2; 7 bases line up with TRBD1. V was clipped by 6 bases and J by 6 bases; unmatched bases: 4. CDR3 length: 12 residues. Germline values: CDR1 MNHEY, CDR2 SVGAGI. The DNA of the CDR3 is TGTGCCAGCAGCTTAGGACAGGATGGCTACACCTTC. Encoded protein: CASSLGQDGYTF.

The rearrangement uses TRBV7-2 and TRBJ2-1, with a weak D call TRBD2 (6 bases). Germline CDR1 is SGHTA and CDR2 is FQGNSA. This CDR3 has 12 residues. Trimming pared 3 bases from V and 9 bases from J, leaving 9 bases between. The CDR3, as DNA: TGTGCCAGCAGCTTCCGGGAGAGTGAGCAGTTCTTC. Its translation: CASSFRESEQFF. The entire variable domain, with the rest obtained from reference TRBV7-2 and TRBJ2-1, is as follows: GAGVSQSPSNKVTEKGKDVELRCDPISGHTALYWYRQSLGQGLEFLIYFQGNSAPDKSGLPSDRFSAERTGGSVSTLTIQRTQQEDSAVYLCASSFRESEQFFGPGTRLTVL.

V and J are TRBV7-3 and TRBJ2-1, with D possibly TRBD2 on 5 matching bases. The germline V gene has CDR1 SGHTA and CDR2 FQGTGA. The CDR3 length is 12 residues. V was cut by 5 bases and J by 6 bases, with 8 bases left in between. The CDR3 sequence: CASSQGSNEQFF. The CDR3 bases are TGTGCCAGCAGCCAAGGGAGCAATGAGCAGTTCTTC.

The CDR3 region has the DNA TGTGCCAGTAGTATGGCAGGGGAAGGAGAGACCCAGTACTTC. It translates to CASSMAGEGETQYF. The chain joins TRBV19 to TRBJ2-5; possibly TRBD1 for D (6 bases). V gave up 3 bases and J gave up 4 bases, with 12 bases separating them. Germline lookup yields CDR1 LNHDA and CDR2 SQIVND (reference sequence). The CDR3 is 14 residues long.

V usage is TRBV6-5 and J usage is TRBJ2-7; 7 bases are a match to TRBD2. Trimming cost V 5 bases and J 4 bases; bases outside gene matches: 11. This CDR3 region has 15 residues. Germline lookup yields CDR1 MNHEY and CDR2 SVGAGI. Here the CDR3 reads CASSHGEGTIYEQYF. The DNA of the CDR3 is TGTGCCAGCAGTCATGGAGAGGGGACTATTTACGAGCAGTACTTC.

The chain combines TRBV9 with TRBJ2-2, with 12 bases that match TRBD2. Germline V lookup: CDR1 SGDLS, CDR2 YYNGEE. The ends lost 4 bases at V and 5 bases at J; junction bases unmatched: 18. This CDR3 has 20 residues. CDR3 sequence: CASSSPANRTSGTITGELFF. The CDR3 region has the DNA TGTGCCAGCAGCTCCCCCGCGAACCGGACTAGCGGGACAATTACCGGGGAGCTGTTTTTT.

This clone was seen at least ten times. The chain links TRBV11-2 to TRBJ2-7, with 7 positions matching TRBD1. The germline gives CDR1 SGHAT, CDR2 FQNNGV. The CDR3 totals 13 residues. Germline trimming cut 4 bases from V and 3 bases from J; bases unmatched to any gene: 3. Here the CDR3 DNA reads TGTGCCAGCAGCTCATCAGGGGGCTACGAGCAGTACTTC. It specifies CASSSSGGYEQYF.

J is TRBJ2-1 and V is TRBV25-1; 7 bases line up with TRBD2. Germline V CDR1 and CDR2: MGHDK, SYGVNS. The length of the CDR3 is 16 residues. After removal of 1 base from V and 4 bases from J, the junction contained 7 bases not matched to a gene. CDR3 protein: CASSESRGSFYNEQFF. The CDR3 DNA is TGTGCCAGCAGTGAATCCCGCGGGAGTTTTTACAATGAGCAGTTCTTC.

The CDR3 DNA reads as TGTGCCAGCAGTTTAGTTCGGACTACGGTGGAGACCCAGTACTTC. Amino acids: CASSLVRTTVETQYF. The V gene is TRBV28, the J gene TRBJ2-5; D might be TRBD2 (6 bases). Germline CDR1 and CDR2: MDHEN and SYDVKM. The ends were cut back, 2 bases at V and 5 bases at J, with 15 bases in the middle. The CDR3 has 15 amino acids. Drawing the rest from reference TRBV28 and TRBJ2-5, the complete variable domain is DVKVTQSSRYLVKRTGEKVFLECVQDMDHENMFWYRQDPGLGLRLIYFSYDVKMKEKGDIPEGYSVSREKKERFSLILESASTNQTSMYLCASSLVRTTVETQYFGPGTRLLVL.

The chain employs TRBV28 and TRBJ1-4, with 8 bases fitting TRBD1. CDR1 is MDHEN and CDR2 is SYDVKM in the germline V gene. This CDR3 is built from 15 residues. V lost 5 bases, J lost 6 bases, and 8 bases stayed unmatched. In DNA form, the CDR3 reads TGTGCCAGCAGTATTACAGGGGGAAGAGATGAAAAACTGTTTTTT. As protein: CASSITGGRDEKLFF.